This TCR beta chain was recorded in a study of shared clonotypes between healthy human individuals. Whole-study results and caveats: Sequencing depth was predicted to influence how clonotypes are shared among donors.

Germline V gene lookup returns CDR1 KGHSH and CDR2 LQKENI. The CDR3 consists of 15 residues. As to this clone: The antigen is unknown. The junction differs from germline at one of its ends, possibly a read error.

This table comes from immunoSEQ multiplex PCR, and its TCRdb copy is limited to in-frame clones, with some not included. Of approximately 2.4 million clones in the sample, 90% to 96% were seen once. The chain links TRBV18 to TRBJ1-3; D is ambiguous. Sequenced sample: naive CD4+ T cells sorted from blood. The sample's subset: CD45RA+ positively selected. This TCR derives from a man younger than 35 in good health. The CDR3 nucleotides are TGTGCCAGCTCCCCACCACAGTTAACTGGAAACACCATATATTTT. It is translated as CASSPPQLTGNTIYF.